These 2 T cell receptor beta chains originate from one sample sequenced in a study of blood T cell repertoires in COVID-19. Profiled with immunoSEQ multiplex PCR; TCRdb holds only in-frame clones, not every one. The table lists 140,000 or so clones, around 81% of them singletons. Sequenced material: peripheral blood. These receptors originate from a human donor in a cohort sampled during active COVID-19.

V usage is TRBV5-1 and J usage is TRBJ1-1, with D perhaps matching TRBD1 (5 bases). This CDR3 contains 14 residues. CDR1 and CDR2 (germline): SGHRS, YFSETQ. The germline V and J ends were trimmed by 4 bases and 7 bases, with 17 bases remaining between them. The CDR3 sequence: CASSPQGALSEAFF. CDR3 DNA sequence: TGCGCCAGCAGCCCGCAAGGGGCCCTTAGTGAAGCTTTCTTT.

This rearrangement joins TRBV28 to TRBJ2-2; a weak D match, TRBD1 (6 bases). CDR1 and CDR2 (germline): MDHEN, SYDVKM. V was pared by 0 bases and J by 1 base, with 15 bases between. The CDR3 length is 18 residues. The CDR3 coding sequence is TGTGCCAGCAGTTTATGGGGGAACTACAGGGAGAACACCGGGGAGCTGTTTTTT. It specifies CASSLWGNYRENTGELFF.